The entry below gives a single TCR beta chain sequence along with its context. This entry is derived from a study of blood T cell repertoires in COVID-19. Across the study: From the United States, Italy and Spain came samples of acute and convalescent COVID-19. The cDNA or gDNA used as material had been derived from T cells, B-cell-depleted T cells, or PBMCs.

TCRdb's copy holds only in-frame clones and misses some; the assay was immunoSEQ multiplex PCR. The sample records about 100,000 clones, roughly nine tenths being singletons. V trimming: 2 bases; J trimming: 1 base; junction bases outside the gene matches: 8. CDR3 length equals 17 residues. Germline lookup yields CDR1 SNHLY and CDR2 FYNNEI. The chain joins TRBV2 to TRBJ2-5; TRBD2 agrees at 9 bases. The sequence was collected from an elderly woman with acute or convalescent COVID-19. The sequencing sample was made of peripheral blood. In DNA form, the CDR3 reads TGTGCCAGCAGTGAAATGGCGGGGGGGATTTTCCAAGAGACCCAGTACTTC. Translated: CASSEMAGGIFQETQYF.